One and the same sample provided the 24 T cell receptor beta chains below, sequenced in a study of blood T cell repertoires in COVID-19. Produced via immunoSEQ multiplex PCR; TCRdb's table is partial and in-frame only. This sample has about 390,000 clones, with approximately 87% found just once. Sequencing was done on a sample of peripheral blood. These TCRs come from a woman aged 60-75 years with COVID-19, enrolled during active disease.

The chain is built from TRBV5-1 and TRBJ2-5; TRBD1 might be the D (6 bases). CDR3 length equals 17 residues. CDR1 and CDR2 from the germline V gene are SGHRS and YFSETQ. Trimming pared 0 bases from V and 5 bases from J, leaving 20 bases between. CDR3 sequence: CASSLAEGQSVYETQYF. CDR3 nucleotides: TGCGCCAGCAGCTTGGCCGAAGGACAGTCCGTTTATGAGACCCAGTACTTC.

V usage is TRBV3-1 (or the pseudogene TRBV3-2) and J usage is TRBJ2-5, with D possibly TRBD2 on 6 matching bases. Trimming stripped 1 base from V and 5 bases from J, with 11 bases between. This CDR3 is 14 amino acids long. Germline lookup yields CDR1 LGHDT and CDR2 YNNKEL (reference sequence). The DNA of the CDR3 is TGTGCCAGCAGCCAAGGAGGAGGGGTGGAGACCCAGTACTTC. Translating it yields CASSQGGGVETQYF.

Comment on this clone: Distinct nucleotide sequences in the sample also encode this CDR3. The chain carries TRBV9 and TRBJ2-7; 8 bases agree with TRBD1. The junction had 4 bases not matched to a gene; V was cut back by 2 bases and J by 3 bases. The CDR3 loop spans 14 amino acids. Germline lookup yields CDR1 SGDLS and CDR2 YYNGEE. The CDR3 reads CASSVAGTGYEQYF. The CDR3 nucleotides read TGTGCCAGCAGCGTGGCCGGGACAGGCTACGAGCAGTACTTC. Full variable domain (remainder filled in from reference TRBV9 and TRBJ2-7): DSGVTQTPKHLITATGQRVTLRCSPRSGDLSVYWYQQSLDQGLQFLIQYYNGEERAKGNILERFSAQQFPDLHSELNLSSLELGDSALYFCASSVAGTGYEQYFGPGTRLTVT.

The CDR3 loop reads CSGIADGSMRGYTF. The CDR3 DNA is TGCAGCGGAATAGCAGATGGGTCGATGCGTGGCTACACCTTC. This chain links TRBV29-1 with TRBJ1-2; D gene ambiguous. The CDR3 runs to 14 residues. V was cut by 7 bases and J by 7 bases, with 22 bases left in between. Germline V gene lookup returns CDR1 SQVTM and CDR2 ANQGSEA.

This chain joins TRBV7-2 and TRBJ2-4; 12 nucleotides line up with TRBD2. Trimming removed 5 bases from V and 6 bases from J; junction bases left unmatched: 5. This CDR3 is built from 15 residues. Germline-derived CDR1 and CDR2 are SGHTA and FQGNSA. The CDR3: CASSASGGAINIQYF. In nucleotides, the CDR3 is TGTGCCAGCAGCGCTAGCGGGGGGGCTATAAACATTCAGTACTTC.

J is TRBJ1-2 and V is TRBV19, with 8 bases aligning to TRBD1. This CDR3 is 13 amino acids long. Per germline, CDR1 LNHDA and CDR2 SQIVND (reference sequence). V shed 2 bases, J shed 9 bases, and the junction held 5 bases outside the gene matches. The CDR3 sequence: CASSIRQGRSYTF. The DNA of the CDR3 is TGTGCCAGTAGTATACGACAGGGGAGAAGCTACACCTTC.

The chain uses TRBV5-1 and TRBJ2-7; maybe TRBD2 (6 bases). V was clipped by 4 bases and J by 0 bases, with 11 bases between them. This CDR3 has 14 amino acids. Germline loops: CDR1 SGHRS, CDR2 YFSETQ. The CDR3 reads CASSPLGGSYEQYF. CDR3 DNA sequence: TGCGCCAGCAGCCCTCTGGGGGGCTCCTACGAGCAGTACTTC.

This clone showed up just a few times. The CDR3 DNA is TGTGCCACCAACAGGGGAATCAACTATGGCTACACCTTC. Translation gives CATNRGINYGYTF. The chain couples TRBV19 to TRBJ1-2; 7 nucleotides line up with TRBD1. Germline loops: CDR1 LNHDA, CDR2 SQIVND (reference sequence). The J segment lost 2 bases and the V segment lost 10 bases, leaving 7 bases of the junction unmatched. CDR3 length equals 13 residues.

V and J are TRBV16 and TRBJ2-1, with D unclear. The CDR3 is 11 residues long. The V end lost 10 bases, the J end lost 9 bases, and 13 bases lay between the germline ends. Germline V gene lookup returns CDR1 KGHSY and CDR2 FQNENV. The chain's CDR3 is CAILRSGEQFF. CDR3 DNA: TGTGCCATTCTCCGCAGTGGTGAGCAGTTCTTC.

The V call is TRBV11-2, the J call TRBJ2-7; 11 bases agree with TRBD1. The length of the CDR3 is 16 residues. Trimming cost V 7 bases and J 6 bases; bases outside gene matches: 14. Germline assignment: CDR1 SGHAT and CDR2 FQNNGV. DNA of the CDR3: TGTGCCAGCACCACACCCCGGACAGGGGGCTTGGGCGAGCAGTACTTC. It translates to CASTTPRTGGLGEQYF.

Only one count was recorded for this clone. The rearrangement uses TRBV11-2 and TRBJ2-1; 8 bases are a match to TRBD2. This CDR3 has 14 amino acids. V was clipped by 5 bases and J by 6 bases; unmatched bases: 6. Looked up from germline, CDR1 is SGHAT and CDR2 is FQNNGV. DNA for the CDR3: TGTGCCAGCAGCCCCCGACTAGCGAGCAATGAGCAGTTCTTC. Translated, it gives CASSPRLASNEQFF.

The chain uses TRBV7-6 and TRBJ1-1, with TRBD1 as a possible D gene (6 bases). The CDR3 runs 16 residues. Trimming pared 2 bases from V and 1 base from J, leaving 14 bases between. Per the germline V gene, CDR1 is SGHVS and CDR2 is FNYEAQ. CDR3 bases: TGTGCCAGCAGCTTAAACCCCACAGGGTCGAACACTGAAGCTTTCTTT. Its protein is CASSLNPTGSNTEAFF. The full variable domain, rest sourced from reference TRBV7-6 and TRBJ1-1, is GAGVSQSPRYKVTKRGQDVALRCDPISGHVSLYWYRQALGQGPEFLTYFNYEAQQDKSGLPNDRFSAERPEGSISTLTIQRTEQRDSAMYRCASSLNPTGSNTEAFFGQGTRLTVV.

The chain carries TRBV6-5 and TRBJ1-5; 10 bases align to TRBD1. V trimming: 4 bases; J trimming: 4 bases; junction bases outside the gene matches: 7. There are 16 residues in the CDR3. Germline CDR1 MNHEY, CDR2 SVGAGI. This CDR3 is CASSSGTGEVNQPQHF. CDR3 coding DNA: TGTGCCAGCAGTTCTGGGACAGGGGAAGTGAATCAGCCCCAGCATTTT.

This chain joins TRBV7-8 and TRBJ1-3; tentative D call: TRBD1 (5 bases). Trimming removed 1 base at V and 7 bases at J, with 20 bases between. The germline V gene has CDR1 SGHVS and CDR2 FQNEAQ. The CDR3 extends over 17 amino acids. CDR3 sequence reads: CASSLGGQGLVGNTIYF. For the CDR3, the DNA is TGTGCCAGCAGCTTAGGAGGCCAGGGATTGGTTGGTAACACCATATATTTT.

The J gene is TRBJ2-1, the V gene TRBV27, with TRBD2 matching 7 bases. V dropped 4 bases and J dropped 6; count of bases not matched to a gene: 3. The length of the CDR3 is 13 residues. Germline loops: CDR1 MNHEY, CDR2 SMNVEV (reference sequence). DNA of the CDR3: TGTGCCAGCAGTTGGGAGGGGCGCAATGAGCAGTTCTTC. This translates into CASSWEGRNEQFF.

The chain has TRBV5-1 and TRBJ1-1; D is undetermined. The V gene's germline CDR1 is SGHRS and CDR2 YFSETQ. The length of the CDR3 is 14 residues. The ends were cut back, 0 bases at V and 4 bases at J, with 10 bases in the middle. The CDR3 protein is CASSLAQAPTEAFF. The CDR3 DNA reads as TGCGCCAGCAGCTTGGCCCAGGCTCCCACTGAAGCTTTCTTT.

The genes are TRBV19 and TRBJ1-5; 8 bases agree with TRBD1. The CDR3 is 14 residues long. Trimming cost V 5 bases and J 5 bases; bases outside gene matches: 5. CDR1 and CDR2 (germline): LNHDA, SQIVND (reference sequence). CDR3 nucleotides: TGTGCCAGTAGTGCCCGGACAGGGCATCAGCCCCAGCATTTT. Translation gives CASSARTGHQPQHF.

This chain links TRBV12-5 with TRBJ2-1; 7 bases match TRBD1. Germline trimming cut 1 base from V and 4 bases from J; bases unmatched to any gene: 1. Looked up from germline, CDR1 is LGHNT and CDR2 is FRNRAP. The length of the CDR3 is 14 residues. CDR3 in amino acids: CASGLATGYNEQFF. In nucleotides, the CDR3 is TGTGCTAGTGGTTTGGCGACAGGGTACAATGAGCAGTTCTTC.

This chain links TRBV5-1 with TRBJ2-5; 7 bases line up with TRBD1. The CDR3 loop spans 14 amino acids. V was clipped by 0 bases and J by 5 bases; unmatched bases: 4. Germline V gene data show CDR1 as SGHRS and CDR2 as YFSETQ. The CDR3 coding sequence is TGCGCCAGCAGCTTGGAAGGCAGGGGGGAGACCCAGTACTTC. Its translation is CASSLEGRGETQYF.

The V gene is TRBV11-1, the J gene TRBJ2-3; the D gene is possibly TRBD1 (6 bases). From germline, CDR1 is SGHAT and CDR2 FQDESV (reference sequence). Trimming took 1 base from V and 5 from J, leaving 10 bases between them. This CDR3 has 14 residues. The CDR3 DNA follows: TGTGCCAGCAGCTTAGTGTCAGGGGAAGATACGCAGTATTTT. It specifies CASSLVSGEDTQYF. The full variable domain, completed using reference TRBV11-1 and TRBJ2-3, is EAEVAQSPRYKITEKSQAVAFWCDPISGHATLYWYRQILGQGPELLVQFQDESVVDDSQLPKDRFSAERLKGVDSTLKIQPAELGDSAMYLCASSLVSGEDTQYFGPGTRLTVL.

This chain links TRBV3-1 (or the pseudogene TRBV3-2) with TRBJ2-7; 8 bases fit TRBD1. Looked up from germline, CDR1 is LGHDT and CDR2 is YNNKEL (reference sequence). V dropped 3 bases and J dropped 4; count of bases not matched to a gene: 5. The CDR3 is 14 amino acids. The CDR3 nucleotides are TGTGCCAGCAGCCAGGGGACAGGACCTTACGAGCAGTACTTC. Translation: CASSQGTGPYEQYF.

This clone showed up just a few times. Distinct nucleotide sequences in the sample also encode this CDR3. The V and J genes are TRBV6-5 and TRBJ2-7; 10 nucleotides align to TRBD1. The CDR3 runs to 13 residues. Germline loops: CDR1 MNHEY, CDR2 SVGAGI. With V trimmed by 6 bases and J by 6 bases, 5 bases remained unmatched. DNA for the CDR3: TGTGCCAGCAGCAGGGACAGGGGTATCGAGCAGTACTTC. Its translation: CASSRDRGIEQYF.

The chain carries TRBV4-2 and TRBJ1-3; 7 positions agree with TRBD1. Trimming at V came to 0 bases and at J to 7 bases, leaving 15 bases not matched to a gene. From germline, CDR1 is LGHNA and CDR2 YNFKEQ. CDR3 length equals 18 residues. The CDR3 sequence is CASSQDGSSLTGRNTIYF. As DNA, the CDR3 is TGTGCCAGCAGCCAAGATGGTTCCTCGCTGACAGGGAGGAACACCATATATTTT.

The J gene is TRBJ1-2, the V gene TRBV7-8; maybe TRBD1 (6 bases). CDR1 is SGHVS and CDR2 is FQNEAQ in the germline V gene. Trimming left V 1 base short and J 2 bases short, with 11 bases between. CDR3 length: 15 residues. In DNA, the CDR3 is TGTGCCAGCAGCTTAGTAGGCAGGGGAAACTATGGCTACACCTTC. It is translated as CASSLVGRGNYGYTF.